This T cell receptor beta chain comes out of a study of shared clonotypes between healthy human individuals. Comment on this clone: Its antigen is unidentified.

In the study's own analysis: ImmunoSEQ junction-only sequences lacked quality scores, so their filtering differed. The method was immunoSEQ multiplex PCR; TCRdb's version includes in-frame clones alone and lacks a portion of them. From that table come the V and J calls and clone size; the DNA was used to work out D and trimming. The sample has some 2,100,000 clones; under 97% are singletons. Study-level results: Rarefaction exposed incomplete sorted-subset sequencing despite large depth.

Sequencing was carried out using naive CD4+ T cells sorted from blood. This sample's subset: CD45RA+ positively selected. This TCR came from a man aged 18-30 years in good health.

CDR3: CASSLGSSGSIGELFF. The CDR3 DNA reads as TGTGCCAGCAGCTTAGGGTCTAGCGGGAGCATCGGGGAGCTGTTTTTT. The chain links TRBV7-2 to TRBJ2-2; 10 positions agree with TRBD2. Germline V gene lookup returns CDR1 SGHTA and CDR2 FQGNSA. V shed 1 base and J 7 bases; nucleotides not matched to a gene: 6. This CDR3 spans 16 amino acids. The full variable domain, in which reference TRBV7-2 and TRBJ2-2 provide the parts outside the CDR3, is GAGVSQSPSNKVTEKGKDVELRCDPISGHTALYWYRQSLGQGLEFLIYFQGNSAPDKSGLPSDRFSAERTGGSVSTLTIQRTQQEDSAVYLCASSLGSSGSIGELFFGEGSRLTVL.